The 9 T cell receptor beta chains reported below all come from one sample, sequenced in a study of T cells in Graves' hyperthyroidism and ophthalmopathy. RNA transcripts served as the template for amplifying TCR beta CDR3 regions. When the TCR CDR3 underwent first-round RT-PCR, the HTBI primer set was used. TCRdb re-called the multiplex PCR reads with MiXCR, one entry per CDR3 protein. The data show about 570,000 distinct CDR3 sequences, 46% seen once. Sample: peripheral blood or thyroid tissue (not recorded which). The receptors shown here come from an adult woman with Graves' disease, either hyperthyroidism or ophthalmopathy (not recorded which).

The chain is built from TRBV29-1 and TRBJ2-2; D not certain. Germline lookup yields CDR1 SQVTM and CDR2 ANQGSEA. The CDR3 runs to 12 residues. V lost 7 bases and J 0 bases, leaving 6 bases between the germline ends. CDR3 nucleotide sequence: TGCAGCGGAGACGCGAACACCGGGGAGCTGTTTTTT. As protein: CSGDANTGELFF.

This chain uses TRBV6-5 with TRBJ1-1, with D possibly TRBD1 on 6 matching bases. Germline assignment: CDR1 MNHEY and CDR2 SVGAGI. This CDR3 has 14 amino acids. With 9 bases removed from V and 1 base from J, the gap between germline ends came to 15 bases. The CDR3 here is CASHKGVENTEAFF. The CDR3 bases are TGTGCCAGTCACAAGGGGGTGGAGAACACTGAAGCTTTCTTT.

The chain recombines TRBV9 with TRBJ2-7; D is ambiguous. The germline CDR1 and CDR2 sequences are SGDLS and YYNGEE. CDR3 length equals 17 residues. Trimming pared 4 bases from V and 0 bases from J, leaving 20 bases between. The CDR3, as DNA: TGTGCCAGCAGCCCCCCCCCCCAGACCCGAACCTCCTACGAGCAGTACTTC. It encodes CASSPPPQTRTSYEQYF.

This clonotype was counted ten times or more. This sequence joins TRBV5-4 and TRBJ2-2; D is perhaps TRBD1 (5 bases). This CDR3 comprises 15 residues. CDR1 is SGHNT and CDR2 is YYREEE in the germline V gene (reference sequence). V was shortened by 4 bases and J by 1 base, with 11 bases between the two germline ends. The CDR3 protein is CASSRTLENTGELFF. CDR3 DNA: TGTGCCAGCAGCCGGACACTGGAGAACACCGGGGAGCTGTTTTTT.

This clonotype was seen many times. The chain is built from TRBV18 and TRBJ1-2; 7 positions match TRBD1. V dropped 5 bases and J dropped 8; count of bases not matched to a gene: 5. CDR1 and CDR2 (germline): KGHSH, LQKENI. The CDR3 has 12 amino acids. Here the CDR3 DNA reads TGTGCCAGCTCAGCGGGACAGTGGGGCTACACCTTC. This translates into CASSAGQWGYTF.

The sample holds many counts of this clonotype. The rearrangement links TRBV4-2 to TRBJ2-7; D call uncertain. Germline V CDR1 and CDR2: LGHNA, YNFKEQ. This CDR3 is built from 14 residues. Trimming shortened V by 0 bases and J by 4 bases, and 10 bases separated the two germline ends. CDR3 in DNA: TGTGCCAGCAGCCAAGATAGGACGGAATACGAGCAGTACTTC. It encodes CASSQDRTEYEQYF.

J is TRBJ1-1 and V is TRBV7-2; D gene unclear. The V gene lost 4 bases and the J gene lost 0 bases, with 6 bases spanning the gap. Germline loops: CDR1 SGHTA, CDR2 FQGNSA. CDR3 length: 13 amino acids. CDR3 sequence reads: CASSSNMNTEAFF. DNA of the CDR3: TGTGCCAGCAGCTCCAACATGAACACTGAAGCTTTCTTT.

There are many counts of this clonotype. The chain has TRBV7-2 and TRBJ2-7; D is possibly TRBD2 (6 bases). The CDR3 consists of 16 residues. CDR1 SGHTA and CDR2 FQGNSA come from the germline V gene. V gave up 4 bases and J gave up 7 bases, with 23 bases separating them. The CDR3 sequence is CASSSTRQTGAREQYF. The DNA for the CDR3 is TGTGCCAGCAGCTCAACGAGACAGACGGGAGCTCGGGAGCAGTACTTC.

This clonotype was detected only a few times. The CDR3 sequence: CASSQVFSEQYF. CDR3 nucleotide sequence: TGTGCCAGCAGCCAAGTCTTTTCCGAGCAGTACTTC. The rearrangement uses TRBV3-2 and TRBJ2-7. TRBV3-2 is given as a pseudogene. The CDR3 consists of 12 residues.